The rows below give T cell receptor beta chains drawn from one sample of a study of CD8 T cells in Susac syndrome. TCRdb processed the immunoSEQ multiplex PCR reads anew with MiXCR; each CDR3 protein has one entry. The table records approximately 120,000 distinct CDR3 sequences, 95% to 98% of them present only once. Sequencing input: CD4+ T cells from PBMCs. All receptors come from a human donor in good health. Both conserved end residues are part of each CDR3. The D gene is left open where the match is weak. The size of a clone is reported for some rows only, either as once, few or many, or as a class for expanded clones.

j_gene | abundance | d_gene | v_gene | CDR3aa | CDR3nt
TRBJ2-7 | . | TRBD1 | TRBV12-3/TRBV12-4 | CASSQGQVIYEQYF | TGTGCCAGCAGTCAAGGACAGGTCATCTACGAGCAGTACTTC
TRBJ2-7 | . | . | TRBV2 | CASRGGVNYEQYF | TGTGCCAGCCGAGGAGGGGTCAACTACGAGCAGTACTTC
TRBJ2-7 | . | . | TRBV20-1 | CSARERTLRWEQYF | TGCAGTGCTAGAGAAAGGACCCTCCGATGGGAGCAGTACTTC
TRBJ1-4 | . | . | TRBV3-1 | CASSQDFPRGEKLFF | TGTGCCAGCAGCCAAGATTTCCCCCGCGGTGAAAAACTGTTTTTT
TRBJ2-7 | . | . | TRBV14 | CASSQYRYYEQYF | TGTGCCAGCAGCCAGTATCGGTACTACGAGCAGTACTTC
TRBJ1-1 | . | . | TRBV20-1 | CSATRGNTEAFF | TGCAGTGCTACAAGGGGGAACACTGAAGCTTTCTTT
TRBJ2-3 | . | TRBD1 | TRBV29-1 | CSVAGTGSTDTQYF | TGCAGCGTCGCGGGGACAGGGAGCACAGATACGCAGTATTTT
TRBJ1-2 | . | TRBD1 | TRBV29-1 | CSVERGQGWGYTF | TGCAGCGTTGAAAGGGGGCAGGGCTGGGGCTACACCTTC
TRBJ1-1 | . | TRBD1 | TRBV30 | CAWSVGTGVVAFF | TGTGCCTGGAGTGTAGGTACAGGGGTGGTCGCTTTCTTT
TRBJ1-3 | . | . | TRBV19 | CASSRSAGNTIYF | TGTGCCAGTTCTAGATCCGCTGGAAACACCATATATTTT
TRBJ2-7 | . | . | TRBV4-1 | CASSQDWTASYRRQYF | TGCGCCAGCAGCCAAGATTGGACAGCCTCCTATCGGAGGCAGTACTTC
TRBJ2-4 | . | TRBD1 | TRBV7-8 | CASSLVTGGSAKNIQYF | TGTGCCAGCAGCTTAGTGACAGGGGGCTCGGCCAAAAACATTCAGTACTTC
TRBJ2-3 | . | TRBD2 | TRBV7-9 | CASSPRTSRPGYF | TGTGCCAGCAGCCCCAGGACTAGCCGGCCGGGATATTTT
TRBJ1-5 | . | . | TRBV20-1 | CSAPPIGISNQPQHF | TGCAGTGCTCCGCCGATCGGGATTAGCAATCAGCCCCAGCATTTT
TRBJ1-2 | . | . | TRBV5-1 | CASSLGDIYGYTF | TGCGCCAGCAGCTTGGGCGACATCTATGGCTACACCTTC
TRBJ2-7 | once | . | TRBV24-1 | CATRDSPPYEQYF | TGTGCCACTCGGGACTCTCCTCCCTACGAGCAGTACTTC
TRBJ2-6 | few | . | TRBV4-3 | CASSQGASGANVLTF | TGCGCCAGCAGCCAGGGGGCGTCTGGGGCCAACGTCCTGACTTTC
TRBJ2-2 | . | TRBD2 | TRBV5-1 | CASRSSGGSTGELFF | TGCGCCAGCAGGTCAAGCGGGGGGAGCACCGGGGAGCTGTTTTTT
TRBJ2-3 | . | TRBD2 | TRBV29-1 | CSVVGGDSHSTDTQYF | TGCAGCGTTGTCGGGGGGGATTCCCATAGCACAGATACGCAGTATTTT
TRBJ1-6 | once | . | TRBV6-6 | CASSPRRSPDSPLHF | TGTGCCAGCAGTCCCCGGCGATCGCCGGATTCACCCCTCCACTTT
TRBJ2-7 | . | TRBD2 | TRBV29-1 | CSGAGTSSYEQYF | TGCAGCGGAGCCGGGACTAGCTCCTACGAGCAGTACTTC
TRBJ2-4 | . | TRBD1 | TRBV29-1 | CSLPGQGVGGNIQYF | TGCAGCTTACCGGGACAGGGAGTTGGTGGAAACATTCAGTACTTC
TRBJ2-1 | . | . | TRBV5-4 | CASSSGPNSYNEQFF | TGTGCCAGCAGCTCGGGACCAAACTCCTACAATGAGCAGTTCTTC
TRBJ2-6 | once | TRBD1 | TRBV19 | CASSTARGLVLTF | TGTGCCAGTAGTACGGCCAGGGGGCTAGTCCTGACTTTC
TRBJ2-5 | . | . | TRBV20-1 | CSARLRSGVIETQYF | TGCAGTGCTAGATTAAGATCAGGGGTAATAGAGACCCAGTACTTC
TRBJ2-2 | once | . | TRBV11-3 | CASSLWAGELFF | TGTGCCAGCAGCTTGTGGGCCGGGGAGCTGTTTTTT
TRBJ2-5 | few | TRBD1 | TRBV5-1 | CASSFGQGETQYF | TGCGCCAGCAGCTTTGGACAGGGAGAGACCCAGTACTTC
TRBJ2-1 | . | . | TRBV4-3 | CASSLNHRVDYNEQFF | TGCGCCAGCAGCCTAAACCACAGGGTGGACTACAATGAGCAGTTCTTC
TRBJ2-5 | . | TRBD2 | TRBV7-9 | CASSPPSGGRETQYF | TGTGCCAGCAGCCCGCCTAGCGGGGGTAGGGAGACCCAGTACTTC
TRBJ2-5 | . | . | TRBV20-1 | CSARDRRGQETQYF | TGCAGTGCTAGAGATCGAAGAGGACAAGAGACCCAGTACTTC
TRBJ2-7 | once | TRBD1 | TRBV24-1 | CAIPGQGSYEQYF | TGTGCCATTCCGGGACAGGGATCCTACGAGCAGTACTTC